A single sample is the source of the 29 T cell receptor beta chains below, sequenced in a study of CD8 T cells in Susac syndrome. Reverse transcription of roughly 0.5 to 1 ug RNA was performed with random hexamers. One entry per CDR3 protein results from TCRdb running MiXCR on the immunoSEQ multiplex PCR reads. The table has approximately 70,000 distinct CDR3 sequences, 85% to 95% seen once. The sequenced sample consisted of CD8+ T cells from PBMCs. Receptors were obtained from a human donor in good health.

For the CDR3, the DNA is TGTGCCACCAGTGATATTTCCACAGATACGCAGTATTTT. Its translation is CATSDISTDTQYF. The V call is TRBV24-1, the J call TRBJ2-3; D gene ambiguous. Between the trimmed V and J ends, which lost 3 bases and 2 bases, there was a span of 5 bases. Germline V gives CDR1 KGHDR, CDR2 SFDVKD. CDR3 length: 13 amino acids.

This chain connects TRBV7-9 to TRBJ1-2; D gene unclear. Per germline, CDR1 SEHNR and CDR2 FQNEAQ (reference sequence). Trimming cost V 1 base and J 3 bases, with 15 bases left between them. CDR3 length equals 16 residues. For the CDR3, the DNA is TGTGCCAGCAGCTTAGGGGTATTGATCACCCACTATGGCTACACCTTC. This translates into CASSLGVLITHYGYTF.

CDR3 protein: CSVDDVDRGDTF. The CDR3 coding sequence is TGCAGCGTTGACGATGTTGACAGGGGGGACACCTTC. The chain couples TRBV29-1 to TRBJ1-2; 9 bases agree with TRBD1. The germline gives CDR1 SQVTM, CDR2 ANQGSEA. V gave up 3 bases and J gave up 12 bases; unmatched junction bases: 8. This CDR3 has 12 amino acids.

The rearrangement links TRBV2 to TRBJ2-7, with D perhaps given as TRBD1 or TRBD2 (6 bases each). In germline, CDR1 is SNHLY, CDR2 FYNNEI. The length of the CDR3 is 14 residues. The V end was cut by 2 bases, the J end by 4 bases, with 12 bases between. CDR3 coding DNA: TGTGCCAGCAGTGAAAGGGGGGCCCAATACGAGCAGTACTTC. Protein: CASSERGAQYEQYF.

DNA of the CDR3: TGCAGCGCCCTCGAAGGGGGTAGCAATCAGCCCCAGCATTTT. Amino acids: CSALEGGSNQPQHF. The chain links TRBV29-1 to TRBJ1-5; possible D gene TRBD1, 6 bases. Trimming took off 7 bases at V and 0 bases at J, with 13 bases between the two ends. The CDR3 contains 14 residues. Germline V gives CDR1 SQVTM, CDR2 ANQGSEA.

The chain couples TRBV6-1 to TRBJ1-5; 8 bases are a match to TRBD1. The CDR3 length is 17 residues. V shed 7 bases and J 4 bases; nucleotides not matched to a gene: 15. Per germline, CDR1 MNHNS and CDR2 SASEGT. The CDR3 nucleotides are TGTGCCAGCACCCCGGGGGCGGAACAGGGGGAAAATCAGCCCCAGCATTTT. This gives the protein CASTPGAEQGENQPQHF.

The chain links TRBV30 to TRBJ2-7; possible D gene TRBD1, 5 bases. The germline V and J ends were trimmed by 0 bases and 3 bases, with 12 bases remaining between them. The CDR3 has 14 amino acids. The germline V gene encodes CDR1 GTSNPN and CDR2 SVGIG (reference sequence). Here the CDR3 DNA reads TGTGCCTGGAGTGTTGGTCAGGGCGACTACGAGCAGTACTTC. It encodes CAWSVGQGDYEQYF. Complete variable domain (other parts from reference TRBV30 and TRBJ2-7): SQTIHQWPATLVQPVGSPLSLECTVEGTSNPNLYWYRQAAGRGLQLLFYSVGIGQISSEVPQNLSASRPQDRQFILSSKKLLLSDSGFYLCAWSVGQGDYEQYFGPGTRLTVT.

The genes are TRBV29-1 and TRBJ2-1; D is unclear. Germline V gene sequence: CDR1 SQVTM, CDR2 ANQGSEA. The CDR3 has 14 residues. V lost 1 base, J lost 8 bases, and 15 bases lay in between. CDR3 sequence reads: CSVEVEVQGDEQFF. Written as DNA, the CDR3 is TGCAGCGTTGAAGTGGAAGTCCAAGGCGATGAGCAGTTCTTC.

The chain recombines TRBV30 with TRBJ2-6; D remains unclear. This CDR3 region has 12 residues. Germline-derived CDR1 and CDR2 are GTSNPN and SVGIG (reference sequence). The V end lost 7 bases, the J end lost 4 bases, and 8 bases lay between the germline ends. Here the CDR3 reads CASTPGANVLTF. The CDR3 DNA is TGTGCCTCCACCCCGGGGGCCAACGTCCTGACTTTC.

V gene TRBV2 combines with J gene TRBJ2-3, with 7 positions matching TRBD2. J was trimmed by 4 bases and V by 7 bases; bases with no gene match: 11. CDR1 SNHLY and CDR2 FYNNEI come from the germline V gene. The CDR3 spans 15 residues. CDR3 in DNA: TGTGCCAGCACCCCGGAACTAGCGCCCCCAGATACGCAGTATTTT. Amino acids: CASTPELAPPDTQYF.

The chain couples TRBV5-1 to TRBJ2-7, with TRBD1 identical over 9 bases. Germline loops: CDR1 SGHRS, CDR2 YFSETQ. The V and J ends lost 0 bases and 6 bases, in that order; junction bases with no gene match: 4. CDR3 length: 14 residues. The CDR3 spells CASSLGTGDIEQYF. The CDR3 DNA reads TGCGCCAGCAGCTTGGGGACAGGGGATATCGAGCAGTACTTC.

The V call is TRBV7-9, the J call TRBJ1-2; D is ambiguous. This CDR3 contains 13 residues. Trimming shortened V by 6 bases and J by 8 bases, and 16 bases separated the two germline ends. Germline CDR1 is SEHNR and CDR2 is FQNEAQ (reference sequence). The CDR3 DNA reads TGTGCCAGCAGACTGACGACCACAGAGGGCTACACCTTC. Translating gives CASRLTTTEGYTF.

This clonotype came up a few times. The V call is TRBV27, the J call TRBJ2-7; D unresolved. The V gene lost 3 bases and the J gene lost 3 bases, with 9 bases spanning the gap. In germline, CDR1 is MNHEY, CDR2 SMNVEV (reference sequence). This CDR3 has 13 residues. The CDR3 here is CASSLTQDYEQYV. The CDR3 DNA sequence: TGTGCCAGCAGTTTGACGCAGGACTACGAGCAGTACGTC.

The chain is built from TRBV18 and TRBJ1-2; D remains ambiguous. In germline, CDR1 is KGHSH, CDR2 LQKENI. V was shortened by 3 bases and J by 8 bases, with 16 bases between the two germline ends. The CDR3 extends over 14 amino acids. Written as DNA, the CDR3 is TGTGCCAGCTCACCTAATGGGGTCTCGAAAGGCTACACCTTC. Protein sequence: CASSPNGVSKGYTF. Complete variable domain (other parts from reference TRBV18 and TRBJ1-2): NAGVMQNPRHLVRRRGQEARLRCSPMKGHSHVYWYRQLPEEGLKFMVYLQKENIIDESGMPKERFSAEFPKEGPSILRIQQVVRGDSAAYFCASSPNGVSKGYTFGSGTRLTVV.

The chain links TRBV6-2 or TRBV6-3 to TRBJ2-5; no firm D call. CDR3 size: 12 residues. Germline V lookup: CDR1 MNHEY, CDR2 SVGEGT. V was clipped by 2 bases and J by 5 bases, with 6 bases between them. CDR3 in DNA: TGTGCCAGCAGTTACGATATGGAGACCCAGTACTTC. It yields the protein CASSYDMETQYF.

CDR3 sequence reads: CASSSGQGYAEAFF. In DNA, the CDR3 is TGTGCCAGCAGCTCGGGACAGGGGTACGCTGAAGCTTTCTTT. This sequence joins TRBV5-6 and TRBJ1-1, with 10 nucleotides matching TRBD1. The ends lost 3 bases at V and 6 bases at J; junction bases unmatched: 5. CDR1 is SGHDT and CDR2 is YYEEEE in the germline V gene. CDR3 size: 14 residues. Together with reference TRBV5-6 and TRBJ1-1, the CDR3 gives the full variable domain: DAGVTQSPTHLIKTRGQQVTLRCSPKSGHDTVSWYQQALGQGPQFIFQYYEEEERQRGNFPDRFSGHQFPNYSSELNVNALLLGDSALYLCASSSGQGYAEAFFGQGTRLTVV.

V gene TRBV7-8 combines with J gene TRBJ2-5; 10 nucleotides match TRBD2. Germline-derived CDR1 and CDR2 are SGHVS and FQNEAQ. This CDR3 region has 16 residues. V trimming: 1 base; J trimming: 5 bases; junction bases outside the gene matches: 7. The CDR3 DNA sequence: TGTGCCAGCAGCTTAGAACTAGCGGGGAATGGGGAGACCCAGTACTTC. As protein: CASSLELAGNGETQYF.

The chain recombines TRBV6-5 with TRBJ1-1; possible D gene TRBD1, 5 bases. The CDR3 sequence is 13 residues long. Trimming left V 1 base short and J 6 bases short, with 9 bases between. Germline V gene data show CDR1 as MNHEY and CDR2 as SVGAGI. Here the CDR3 DNA reads TGTGCCAGCAGTTACTTTGGGGCAGCTGAAGCTTTCTTT. It is translated as CASSYFGAAEAFF.

J is TRBJ2-7 and V is TRBV20-1; the D gene could be TRBD1 or TRBD2 (5 bases each). The length of the CDR3 is 14 residues. Per germline, CDR1 DFQATT and CDR2 SNEGSKA (reference sequence). Trimming took 1 base from V and 2 from J, leaving 12 bases between them. CDR3 region: CSARVGTVTYEQYF. Here the CDR3 DNA reads TGCAGTGCTAGAGTCGGGACGGTGACCTACGAGCAGTACTTC.

The CDR3 is CSVEESYEAFF. In DNA form, the CDR3 reads TGCAGCGTTGAAGAATCCTATGAAGCTTTCTTT. The gene calls are TRBV29-1 and TRBJ1-1; unclear D gene. Germline CDR1 reads SQVTM; CDR2 reads ANQGSEA. The CDR3 is made up of 11 amino acids. V was clipped by 0 bases and J by 7 bases, with 6 bases between them.

This clonotype was seen a single time. The chain is built from TRBV12-3 or TRBV12-4 and TRBJ2-5; possibly TRBD2 for D (5 bases). This CDR3 has 12 amino acids. Deletions cut 5 bases from V and 5 bases from J, with 9 bases between. The CDR3 DNA reads TGTGCCAGCAGTGCTACTAGGGAGACCCAGTACTTC. Translated: CASSATRETQYF.

The chain employs TRBV4-3 and TRBJ2-1, with 9 bases aligning to TRBD2. V was clipped by 4 bases and J by 8 bases; unmatched bases: 0. The CDR3 covers 12 residues. The germline CDR1 and CDR2 sequences are LGHNA and YSLEER. The CDR3: CASSPSGDEQFF. Here the CDR3 DNA reads TGCGCCAGCAGCCCTAGCGGGGATGAGCAGTTCTTC.

The chain joins TRBV13 to TRBJ1-5; D ambiguous. Germline CDR1 reads PRHDT; CDR2 reads FYEKMQ (reference sequence). CDR3 size: 12 residues. V lost 4 bases, J lost 4 bases, and 5 bases lay in between. CDR3 bases: TGTGCCAGCAGCTCCGATAATCAGCCCCAGCATTTT. This sequence encodes CASSSDNQPQHF. Full variable domain (rest looked up from reference TRBV13 and TRBJ1-5): AAGVIQSPRHLIKEKRETATLKCYPIPRHDTVYWYQQGPGQDPQFLISFYEKMQSDKGSIPDRFSAQQFSDYHSELNMSSLELGDSALYFCASSSDNQPQHFGDGTRLSIL.

The rearrangement joins TRBV28 to TRBJ2-5; D gene unclear. V was clipped by 0 bases and J by 1 base, with 6 bases between them. CDR1 is MDHEN, CDR2 SYDVKM, per germline. This CDR3 is built from 14 residues. The CDR3 DNA is TGTGCCAGCAGTTTATGGAAGTCCCAAGAGACCCAGTACTTC. Residues: CASSLWKSQETQYF.

This clonotype has just one count. The chain carries TRBV14 and TRBJ2-7; D not certain. The CDR3 length is 14 residues. Germline lookup yields CDR1 SGHDN and CDR2 FVKESK. The V end lost 1 base, the J end lost 0 bases, and 7 bases lay between the germline ends. In DNA, the CDR3 is TGTGCCAGCAGCCAAGGATACGCCTCCTACGAGCAGTACTTC. The encoded protein is CASSQGYASYEQYF. Together with reference TRBV14 and TRBJ2-7, the CDR3 gives the full variable domain: EAGVTQFPSHSVIEKGQTVTLRCDPISGHDNLYWYRRVMGKEIKFLLHFVKESKQDESGMPNNRFLAERTGGTYSTLKVQPAELEDSGVYFCASSQGYASYEQYFGPGTRLTVT.

The chain couples TRBV29-1 to TRBJ1-2; possibly TRBD1 for D (6 bases). The CDR3 length is 12 residues. From germline, CDR1 is SQVTM and CDR2 ANQGSEA. Deletions cut 2 bases from V and 5 bases from J, with 9 bases between. CDR3 region: CSVEYRAYGYTF. The CDR3 nucleotides read TGCAGCGTTGAATACAGGGCTTATGGCTACACCTTC.

V usage is TRBV6-6 and J usage is TRBJ1-1; 9 bases agree with TRBD1. The CDR3 consists of 15 residues. V lost 4 bases and J lost 7; bases outside the gene matches: 10. Germline V CDR1 and CDR2: MNHNY, SVGAGI (reference sequence). This CDR3 is CASSSTETGGGEAFF. CDR3 sequence (DNA): TGTGCCAGCAGTTCCACCGAGACAGGGGGGGGTGAAGCTTTCTTT.

The chain recombines TRBV12-3 or TRBV12-4 with TRBJ1-1, with D unclear. Trimming took off 7 bases at V and 1 base at J, with 4 bases between the two ends. The CDR3 totals 11 residues. The CDR3 loop reads CASNRNTEAFF. CDR3 sequence (DNA): TGTGCCAGCAATAGGAACACTGAAGCTTTCTTT.

The V call is TRBV9, the J call TRBJ2-1, with 12 bases lining up with TRBD2. This CDR3 comprises 18 residues. CDR1 and CDR2 (germline): SGDLS, YYNGEE. V dropped 3 bases and J dropped 2; count of bases not matched to a gene: 9. The CDR3 loop reads CASSDRLAGDAPYNEQFF. CDR3 DNA: TGTGCCAGCAGCGATCGACTAGCGGGGGACGCCCCCTACAATGAGCAGTTCTTC.